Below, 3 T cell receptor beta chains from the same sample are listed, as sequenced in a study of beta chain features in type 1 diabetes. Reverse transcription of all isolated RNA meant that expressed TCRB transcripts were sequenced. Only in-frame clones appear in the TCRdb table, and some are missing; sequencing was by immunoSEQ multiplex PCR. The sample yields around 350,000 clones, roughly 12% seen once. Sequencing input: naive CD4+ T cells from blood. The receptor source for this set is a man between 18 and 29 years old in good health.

The chain's CDR3 is CASEIRLAGAHNEQFF. The CDR3 DNA sequence: TGTGCCAGCGAAATCCGTCTAGCGGGGGCCCACAATGAGCAGTTCTTC. J is TRBJ2-1 and V is TRBV28; 10 bases fit TRBD2. Germline V gene sequence: CDR1 MDHEN, CDR2 SYDVKM. This CDR3 has 16 residues. The junction had 12 bases not matched to a gene; V was cut back by 8 bases and J by 5 bases.

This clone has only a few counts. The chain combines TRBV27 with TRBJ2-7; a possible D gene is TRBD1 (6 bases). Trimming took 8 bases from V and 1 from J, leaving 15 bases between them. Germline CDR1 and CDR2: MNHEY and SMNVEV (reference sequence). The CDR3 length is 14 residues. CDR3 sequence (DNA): TGTGCCAGCCCAGACAGGCCATGGTCCTACGAGCAGTACTTC. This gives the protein CASPDRPWSYEQYF.

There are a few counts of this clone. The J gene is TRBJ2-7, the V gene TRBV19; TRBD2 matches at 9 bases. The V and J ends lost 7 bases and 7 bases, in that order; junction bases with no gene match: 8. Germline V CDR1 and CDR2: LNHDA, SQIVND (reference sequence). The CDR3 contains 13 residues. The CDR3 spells CASTAGLAGEQYF. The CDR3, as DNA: TGTGCCAGTACCGCGGGACTAGCTGGGGAGCAGTACTTC.